This T cell receptor beta chain appears in the sequencing data of a study of blood T cell repertoires in COVID-19. Only in-frame clones appear in the TCRdb table, and some are missing; sequencing was by immunoSEQ multiplex PCR. The sample contains around 280,000 clones, 90% of which appear only once. The sequence came from a woman between 18 and 29 years old with acute COVID-19. The sequencing input was PBMCs or T cells enriched from blood (not recorded which).

CDR3 coding DNA: TGTGCCAGCCCGGGAGACGGAGGGAATGAGCAGTTCTTC. Translated: CASPGDGGNEQFF. The chain combines TRBV6-5 with TRBJ2-1; maybe TRBD2 (6 bases). The CDR3 has 13 residues. The ends were cut back, 8 bases at V and 7 bases at J, with 15 bases in the middle. The germline gives CDR1 MNHEY, CDR2 SVGAGI.